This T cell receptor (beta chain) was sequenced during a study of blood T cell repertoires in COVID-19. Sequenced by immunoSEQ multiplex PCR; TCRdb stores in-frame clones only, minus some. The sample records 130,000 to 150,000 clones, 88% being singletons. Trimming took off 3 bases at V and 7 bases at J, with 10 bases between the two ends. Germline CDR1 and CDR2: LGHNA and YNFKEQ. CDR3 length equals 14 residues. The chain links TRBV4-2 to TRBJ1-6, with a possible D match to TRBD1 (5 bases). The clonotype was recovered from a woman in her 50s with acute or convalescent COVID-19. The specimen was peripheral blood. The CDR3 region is CASSQGLLNSPLHF. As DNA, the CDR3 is TGTGCCAGCAGCCAGGGACTCTTAAATTCACCCCTCCACTTT.